The rows below give T cell receptor beta chains drawn from one sample of a study of Graves' ophthalmopathy and Graves' hyperthyroidism. TCRdb reprocessed the multiplex PCR reads via MiXCR and lists one record per CDR3 protein. The sample yields hundreds of thousands of distinct CDR3 sequences, 20% to 25% seen once. What was sequenced was peripheral blood. Source of these receptors: a woman between 18 and 29 years old with stable Graves' hyperthyroidism. The CDR3 runs from the conserved cysteine through the conserved F or W. Fields, in order: clone size, J gene, V gene, D gene, CDR3 DNA, CDR3 protein. The D gene is left open where the match is weak. The size of a clone is reported for some rows only, either as once, few or many, or as a class for expanded clones.

many	TRBJ1-5	TRBV28	-	TGTGCCAGCAGTCTCGACCTAGGGGCAGGGCAGCCCCAGCATTTT	CASSLDLGAGQPQHF
-	TRBJ1-1	TRBV5-1	TRBD1	TGCGCCAGCAGCTTGCCGGACAGGGGGAACACTGAAGCTTTCTTT	CASSLPDRGNTEAFF
many	TRBJ1-2	TRBV12-3/TRBV12-4	TRBD1	TGTGCCAGCACCGACCCCGGGACAGGGGGCATCTATAACTATGGCTACACCTTC	CASTDPGTGGIYNYGYTF
many	TRBJ2-5	TRBV20-1	TRBD2	TGCAGTGCCAACAAGCGGGGCTTAGTTTCGACCCAGTACTTC	CSANKRGLVSTQYF
-	TRBJ1-1	TRBV6-2/TRBV6-3	-	TGTGCCAGCAGTTACCCTCAGCCGAACACTGAAGCTTTCTTT	CASSYPQPNTEAFF
-	TRBJ2-5	TRBV20-1	TRBD2	TGCAGTGCTAGAGATCCGACTAGCGGGAGGCGAGAGACCCAGTACTTC	CSARDPTSGRRETQYF
many	TRBJ1-5	TRBV12-3/TRBV12-4	-	TGTGCCAGCAGTTTAGCCTGGACAGCCAGCCAGCCCCAGCATTTT	CASSLAWTASQPQHF
-	TRBJ1-1	TRBV29-1	-	TGCAGCGTTGGATTGGGGGCCATGAACACTGAAGCTTTCTTT	CSVGLGAMNTEAFF
many	TRBJ2-7	TRBV5-1	TRBD2	TGCGCCAGCAGCTTGACGGGACTACCCTCCTACGAGCAGTACTTC	CASSLTGLPSYEQYF
many	TRBJ1-5	TRBV10-3	-	TGTGCCATCAGTGAGTCGAGGGAACAGCCCCAGCATTTT	CAISESREQPQHF
many	TRBJ2-5	TRBV15	-	TGTGCCACCAGCAGGCAAAGACGAGAGACCCAGTACTTC	CATSRQRRETQYF
many	TRBJ2-7	TRBV24-1	-	TGTGCCACCAGTGACACCCCGGACGGCGAGCAGTACTTC	CATSDTPDGEQYF